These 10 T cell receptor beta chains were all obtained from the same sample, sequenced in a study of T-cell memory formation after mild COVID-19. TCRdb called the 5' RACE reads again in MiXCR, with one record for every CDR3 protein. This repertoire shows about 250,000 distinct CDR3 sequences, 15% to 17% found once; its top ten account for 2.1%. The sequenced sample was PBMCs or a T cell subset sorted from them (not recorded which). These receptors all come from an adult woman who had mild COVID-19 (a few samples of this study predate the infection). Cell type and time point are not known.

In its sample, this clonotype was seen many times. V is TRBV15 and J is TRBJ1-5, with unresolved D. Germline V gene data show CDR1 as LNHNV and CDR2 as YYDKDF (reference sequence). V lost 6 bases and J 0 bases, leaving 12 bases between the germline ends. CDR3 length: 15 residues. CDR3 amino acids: CATRQYSYSNQPQHF. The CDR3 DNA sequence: TGTGCCACCAGACAGTACTCGTATAGCAATCAGCCCCAGCATTTT.

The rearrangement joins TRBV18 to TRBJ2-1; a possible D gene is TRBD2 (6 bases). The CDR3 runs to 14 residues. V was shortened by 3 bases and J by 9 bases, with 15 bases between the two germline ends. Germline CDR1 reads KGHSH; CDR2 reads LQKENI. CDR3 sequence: CASSPGLRLGEQFF. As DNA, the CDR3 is TGTGCCAGCTCACCGGGACTCCGGCTTGGTGAGCAGTTCTTC.

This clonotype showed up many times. The CDR3 DNA reads TGTGCCATCAGTGCGCGGGGGCCCCCCACCGGGGAGCTGTTTTTT. Translation: CAISARGPPTGELFF. V is TRBV10-3 and J is TRBJ2-2; D may be TRBD2 (7 bases). The length of the CDR3 is 15 residues. V was clipped by 4 bases and J by 4 bases, with 13 bases between them. The V gene's germline CDR1 is ENHRY and CDR2 SYGVKD.

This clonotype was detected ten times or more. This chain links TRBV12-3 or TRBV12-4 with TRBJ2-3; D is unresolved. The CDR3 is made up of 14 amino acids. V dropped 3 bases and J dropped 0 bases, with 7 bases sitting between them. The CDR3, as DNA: TGTGCCAGCAGTTTTCCATCTAGCACAGATACGCAGTATTTT. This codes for CASSFPSSTDTQYF.

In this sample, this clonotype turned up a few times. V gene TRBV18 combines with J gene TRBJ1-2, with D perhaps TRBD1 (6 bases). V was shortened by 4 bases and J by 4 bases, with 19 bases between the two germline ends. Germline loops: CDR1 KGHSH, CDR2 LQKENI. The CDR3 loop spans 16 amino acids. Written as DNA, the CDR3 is TGTGCCAGCTCACTTACCTTGGGGACAAGGACCTATGGCTACACCTTC. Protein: CASSLTLGTRTYGYTF.

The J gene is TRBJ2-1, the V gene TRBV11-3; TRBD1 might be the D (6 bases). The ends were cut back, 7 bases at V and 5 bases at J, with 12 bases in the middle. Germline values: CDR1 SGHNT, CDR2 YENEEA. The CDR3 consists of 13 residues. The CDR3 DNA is TGTGCCAGCACCTTGACAGGCAACAATGAGCAGTTCTTC. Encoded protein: CASTLTGNNEQFF.

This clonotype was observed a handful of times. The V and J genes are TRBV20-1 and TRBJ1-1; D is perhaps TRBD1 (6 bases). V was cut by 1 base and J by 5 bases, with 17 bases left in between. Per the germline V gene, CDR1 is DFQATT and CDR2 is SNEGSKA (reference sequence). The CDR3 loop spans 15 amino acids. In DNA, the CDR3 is TGCAGTGCTAGAGTCCAGGGGACCGCCCCGACTGAAGCTTTCTTT. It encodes CSARVQGTAPTEAFF.

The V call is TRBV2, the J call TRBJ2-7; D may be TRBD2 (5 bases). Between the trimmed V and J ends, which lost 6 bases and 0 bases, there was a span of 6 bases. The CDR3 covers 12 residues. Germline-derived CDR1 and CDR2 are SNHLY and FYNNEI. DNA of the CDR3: TGTGCCAGCAGGGACTTCTCCTACGAGCAGTACTTC. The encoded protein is CASRDFSYEQYF.

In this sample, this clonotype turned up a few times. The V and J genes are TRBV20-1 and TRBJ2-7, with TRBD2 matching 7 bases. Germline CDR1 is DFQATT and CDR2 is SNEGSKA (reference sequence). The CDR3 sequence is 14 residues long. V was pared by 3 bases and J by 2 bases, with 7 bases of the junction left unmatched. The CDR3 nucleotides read TGCAGTGCTAGGTTGTCTAGCGGTGCCTACGAGCAGTACTTC. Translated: CSARLSSGAYEQYF.

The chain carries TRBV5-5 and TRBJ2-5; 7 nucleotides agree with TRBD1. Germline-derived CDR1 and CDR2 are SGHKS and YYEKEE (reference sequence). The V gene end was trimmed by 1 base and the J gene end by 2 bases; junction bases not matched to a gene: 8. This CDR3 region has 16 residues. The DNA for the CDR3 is TGTGCCAGCAGCTTGAGGGGGCCGCCAGCGCAAGAGACCCAGTACTTC. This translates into CASSLRGPPAQETQYF.